This TCR beta chain is from a study of OX40 agonist ivuxolimab in advanced cancers. Overall study findings and caveats: Expanded clones were, on average, more numerous in CD8+ T cells than in CD4+. It was not determined which antigens were specifically recognized by the peripheral T cells that had undergone clonal expansion.

As concerns this clone: As yet, its antigen is unknown.

The repertoire was sequenced with immunoSEQ multiplex PCR; TCRdb's copy has only in-frame clones and lacks some. The sample has 79,000 or so clones, 70% to 90% seen once. Germline V CDR1 and CDR2: SGHRS, YFSETQ. V lost 2 bases and J lost 1; bases outside the gene matches: 15. There are 20 residues in the CDR3. The V gene is TRBV5-1, the J gene TRBJ2-3, with TRBD2 matching 11 bases. The material was CD4+ or CD8+ T cells sorted from blood, obtained in a trial of the OX40 agonist ivuxolimab. This clonotype was obtained from an adult with an advanced solid tumor such as melanoma, head and neck, liver or kidney cancer. This CDR3 is CASSFKASGGNTLGTDTQYF. CDR3 nucleotides: TGCGCCAGCAGCTTTAAGGCTAGCGGGGGGAACACCCTGGGCACAGATACGCAGTATTTT.